The sequence of this TCR beta chain was determined in a study of control samples from healthy donors and cancer patients. The assay was immunoSEQ multiplex PCR, and TCRdb's table has in-frame clones only and misses some. Here the sample spans more than 75,000 clones, approximately 80% being singletons. Germline V gene data show CDR1 as KGHSH and CDR2 as LQKENI. The V end lost 0 bases, the J end lost 1 base, and 6 bases lay between the germline ends. The CDR3 length is 14 residues. The rearrangement links TRBV18 to TRBJ1-1; D unclear. The material sequenced was blood. The source of this sequence is a woman aged 30 to 39 in good health. The CDR3, as DNA: TGTGCCAGCTCACCACCGTCGAAGAACACTGAAGCTTTCTTT. Translated, it gives CASSPPSKNTEAFF.